One sample yielded the 30 T cell receptor beta chains listed below, sequenced in a study of control samples from healthy donors and cancer patients. Generated by immunoSEQ multiplex PCR, the TCRdb table keeps only in-frame clones and is missing some. The table has about 99,000 clones, around 89% seen once; the top ten hold 15% to 20%. The sample consisted of PBMCs. The receptor source for this set is a man between 60 and 70 years old with lung cancer.

This clone is a singleton in its sample. The chain links TRBV12-3 or TRBV12-4 to TRBJ1-2; 7 bases are shared with TRBD1. Unmatched junction bases numbered 5, after V lost 8 bases and J lost 2 bases. The CDR3 loop spans 13 amino acids. In DNA form, the CDR3 reads TGTGCCAGCGGCAAACAGGGGAACTATGGCTACACCTTC. Protein: CASGKQGNYGYTF.

This sequence joins TRBV6-5 and TRBJ1-4; 9 bases line up with TRBD1. V lost 5 bases and J lost 7; bases outside the gene matches: 8. In germline, CDR1 is MNHEY, CDR2 SVGAGI. This CDR3 has 15 amino acids. Here the CDR3 reads CASSKGQGVAEKLFF. The CDR3, as DNA: TGTGCCAGCAGTAAGGGACAGGGTGTTGCTGAAAAACTGTTTTTT.

V usage is TRBV13 and J usage is TRBJ1-6, with D perhaps TRBD1 (5 bases). The V end was cut by 5 bases, the J end by 4 bases, with 18 bases between. Germline CDR1 PRHDT, CDR2 FYEKMQ (reference sequence). The CDR3 runs to 17 residues. DNA for the CDR3: TGTGCCAGCAGCCCCCGGGGGGGAAGGTCGTATAATTCACCCCTCCACTTT. It encodes CASSPRGGRSYNSPLHF.

This chain joins TRBV7-9 and TRBJ1-3; D call uncertain. The germline gives CDR1 SEHNR, CDR2 FQNEAQ (reference sequence). CDR3 length: 14 amino acids. Trimming removed 5 bases from V and 2 bases from J, with 10 bases in between. Here the CDR3 reads CASSMTGTGNTIYF. The CDR3 DNA reads TGTGCCAGCAGCATGACGGGAACTGGAAACACCATATATTTT. Together with reference TRBV7-9 and TRBJ1-3, the CDR3 gives the full variable domain: DTGVSQNPRHKITKRGQNVTFRCDPISEHNRLYWYRQTLGQGPEFLTYFQNEAQLEKSRLLSDRFSAERPKGSFSTLEIQRTEQGDSAMYLCASSMTGTGNTIYFGEGSWLTVV.

The chain combines TRBV6-5 with TRBJ2-2; 9 positions match TRBD2. The CDR3 contains 15 residues. CDR1 and CDR2 (germline): MNHEY, SVGAGI. After removal of 7 bases from V and 2 bases from J, the junction contained 5 bases not matched to a gene. Here the CDR3 reads CASTYSGGNTGELFF. CDR3 in DNA: TGTGCCAGCACTTATAGCGGGGGTAACACCGGGGAGCTGTTTTTT.

CDR3 loop: CASSATPGNTEAFF. CDR3 nucleotides: TGTGCCAGCAGCGCGACCCCCGGGAACACTGAAGCTTTCTTT. The rearrangement links TRBV7-3 to TRBJ1-1, with D unclear. Germline V lookup: CDR1 SGHTA, CDR2 FQGTGA. V dropped 5 bases and J dropped 1 base, with 11 bases sitting between them. This CDR3 spans 14 amino acids.

J is TRBJ2-7 and V is TRBV4-1; perhaps TRBD1 as D (6 bases). V was pared by 2 bases and J by 3 bases, with 23 bases between. The V gene's germline CDR1 is MGHRA and CDR2 YSYEKL. CDR3 length equals 18 residues. The CDR3, as DNA: TGCGCCAGCAGCCAACGAGATGGGGGCCCCACCTTCAACTACGAGCAGTACTTC. This translates into CASSQRDGGPTFNYEQYF.

The chain has TRBV4-1 and TRBJ2-1; D is possibly TRBD1 (6 bases). CDR3 length: 16 amino acids. Looked up from germline, CDR1 is MGHRA and CDR2 is YSYEKL. Trimming stripped 0 bases from V and 3 bases from J, with 12 bases between. The CDR3, as DNA: TGCGCCAGCAGCCAAGATATGCAGGGGAGCTACAATGAGCAGTTCTTC. It translates to CASSQDMQGSYNEQFF.

J is TRBJ2-7 and V is TRBV10-2; 7 nucleotides align to TRBD2. The CDR3 has 16 residues. Germline assignment: CDR1 WSHSY and CDR2 SAAADI. With 3 bases clipped from V and 0 bases from J, the junction kept 8 bases outside the gene matches. CDR3 protein: CASSEYGGTGSYEQYV. The CDR3 bases are TGCGCCAGCAGTGAATACGGGGGGACGGGCTCCTACGAGCAGTACGTC.

This clone was observed once. This rearrangement joins TRBV7-9 to TRBJ2-4, with D possibly matching TRBD2 (6 bases). Trimming stripped 3 bases from V and 0 bases from J, with 9 bases between. There are 15 residues in the CDR3. Germline values: CDR1 SEHNR, CDR2 FQNEAQ (reference sequence). In DNA form, the CDR3 reads TGTGCCAGCAGCTTTCACGGGAGAGCCAAAAACATTCAGTACTTC. It encodes CASSFHGRAKNIQYF.

A single count supports this clone. This chain uses TRBV7-8 with TRBJ1-1; D call uncertain. The V gene's germline CDR1 is SGHVS and CDR2 FQNEAQ. Trimming stripped 1 base from V and 1 base from J, with 7 bases between. This CDR3 has 14 residues. CDR3 in amino acids: CASSLDRGNTEAFF. As DNA, the CDR3 is TGTGCCAGCAGCTTAGACAGAGGGAACACTGAAGCTTTCTTT.

Comments on this clone: Compared with germline, one end of the junction differs, possibly owing to a read error. In the same sample, other DNA sequences code for this CDR3. J is TRBJ2-2 and V is TRBV27; TRBD2 agrees at 10 bases. Germline V gene sequence: CDR1 MNHEY, CDR2 SMNVEV (reference sequence). This CDR3 has 17 amino acids. The CDR3 nucleotides read TGTCCCAGCAGTTCACAACAGCGGGGGGGCCGGACCGGGGAGCTGTTTTTT. Protein: CPSSSQQRGGRTGELFF.

In this sample, this clone turned up once. The CDR3: CASSSSSGRTTDTQYF. In DNA form, the CDR3 reads TGTGCCAGCAGTTCATCTAGCGGCCGAACCACAGATACGCAGTATTTT. The chain employs TRBV7-2 and TRBJ2-3; TRBD2 matches at 7 bases. V shed 6 bases and J 2 bases; nucleotides not matched to a gene: 11. Germline loops: CDR1 SGHTA, CDR2 FQGNSA. The CDR3 has 16 amino acids. The full variable domain, in which reference TRBV7-2 and TRBJ2-3 provide the parts outside the CDR3, is GAGVSQSPSNKVTEKGKDVELRCDPISGHTALYWYRQSLGQGLEFLIYFQGNSAPDKSGLPSDRFSAERTGGSVSTLTIQRTQQEDSAVYLCASSSSSGRTTDTQYFGPGTRLTVL.

The rearrangement joins TRBV12-3 or TRBV12-4 to TRBJ2-6; D is uncertain. The CDR3 contains 12 residues. The V end lost 4 bases, the J end lost 2 bases, and 0 bases lay between the germline ends. CDR3 residues: CASSSGANVLTF. The CDR3 coding sequence is TGTGCCAGCAGTTCTGGGGCCAACGTCCTGACTTTC.

The genes are TRBV7-9 and TRBJ2-5, with D possibly being TRBD1 (6 bases). V was clipped by 5 bases and J by 3 bases, with 7 bases between them. Germline V lookup: CDR1 SEHNR, CDR2 FQNEAQ (reference sequence). The CDR3 length is 12 residues. The CDR3 DNA follows: TGTGCCAGCAGCAGGACAGAAGAGACCCAGTACTTC. Translation: CASSRTEETQYF. Based on the CDR3 plus reference TRBV7-9 and TRBJ2-5, the full variable domain is DTGVSQNPRHKITKRGQNVTFRCDPISEHNRLYWYRQTLGQGPEFLTYFQNEAQLEKSRLLSDRFSAERPKGSFSTLEIQRTEQGDSAMYLCASSRTEETQYFGPGTRLLVL.

J is TRBJ2-5 and V is TRBV2; weak D call: TRBD2 (5 bases). The germline V gene has CDR1 SNHLY and CDR2 FYNNEI. The CDR3 sequence is 14 residues long. Trimming left V 6 bases short and J 2 bases short, with 13 bases between. Here the CDR3 DNA reads TGTGCCAGCAGACCTCCGGGAACACAAGAGACCCAGTACTTC. This sequence encodes CASRPPGTQETQYF.

The V and J genes are TRBV5-1 and TRBJ2-2; 8 nucleotides match TRBD2. The length of the CDR3 is 16 residues. V trimming: 4 bases; J trimming: 6 bases; junction bases outside the gene matches: 11. Germline V CDR1 and CDR2: SGHRS, YFSETQ. CDR3 sequence reads: CASSLLLAVLAGELFF. DNA of the CDR3: TGCGCCAGCAGCCTCTTACTAGCGGTACTAGCCGGGGAGCTGTTTTTT.

The chain has TRBV30 and TRBJ1-1, with D possibly TRBD1 on 6 matching bases. V was trimmed by 2 bases and J by 1 base, leaving 14 bases between them. CDR3 length equals 15 residues. Germline-derived CDR1 and CDR2 are GTSNPN and SVGIG (reference sequence). CDR3 loop: CAWSRGGRGNTEAFF. The CDR3 DNA follows: TGTGCCTGGAGTAGGGGGGGCCGGGGGAACACTGAAGCTTTCTTT.

V is TRBV12-3 or TRBV12-4 and J is TRBJ2-7; no reliable D call. The CDR3 sequence is 13 residues long. V lost 0 bases and J 6 bases, leaving 9 bases between the germline ends. The CDR3 region has the DNA TGTGCCAGCAGTTTAGCCAGATCCCTCGAGCAGTACTTC. Translating it yields CASSLARSLEQYF.

The rearrangement links TRBV6-2 or TRBV6-3 to TRBJ1-2; weak D call: TRBD1 (5 bases). Trimming pared 6 bases from V and 8 bases from J, leaving 16 bases between. This CDR3 comprises 13 residues. Germline lookup yields CDR1 MNHEY and CDR2 SVGEGT. The CDR3 sequence: CASSFNGAWGYTF. CDR3 DNA: TGTGCCAGCAGCTTTAACGGGGCTTGGGGCTACACCTTC.

The chain is built from TRBV6-1 and TRBJ1-2; 11 nucleotides agree with TRBD1. V trimming: 4 bases; J trimming: 2 bases; junction bases outside the gene matches: 6. Germline V gene data show CDR1 as MNHNS and CDR2 as SASEGT. The CDR3 consists of 16 residues. The DNA for the CDR3 is TGTGCCAGCAGTGCCCTTCGGACAGGGGGCAACTATGGCTACACCTTC. Amino acid sequence: CASSALRTGGNYGYTF.

The J gene is TRBJ2-4, the V gene TRBV5-1, with 9 bases lining up with TRBD1. Germline CDR1 and CDR2: SGHRS and YFSETQ. With 0 bases clipped from V and 9 bases from J, the junction kept 7 bases outside the gene matches. The CDR3 sequence is 15 residues long. CDR3 DNA sequence: TGCGCCAGCAGCTTGGACTTGGGACAGGGAGGCATTCAGTACTTC. Residues: CASSLDLGQGGIQYF.

J is TRBJ2-2 and V is TRBV7-6; D perhaps matches TRBD2 (5 bases). Per germline, CDR1 SGHVS and CDR2 FNYEAQ. Trimming removed 2 bases at V and 0 bases at J, with 10 bases between. The CDR3 spans 16 residues. The CDR3 bases are TGTGCCAGCAGCTTAAATCTAGCCCCGAACACCGGGGAGCTGTTTTTT. Translated, it gives CASSLNLAPNTGELFF.

V gene TRBV18 combines with J gene TRBJ1-6, with 8 positions matching TRBD1. The CDR3 sequence is 16 residues long. V gave up 6 bases and J gave up 7 bases; unmatched junction bases: 11. CDR1 is KGHSH, CDR2 LQKENI, per germline. In nucleotides, the CDR3 is TGTGCCAGCTCCCGGACAGGGACAGGCACGAATTCACCCCTCCACTTT. Translating it yields CASSRTGTGTNSPLHF.

Details on this clone: Within the sample, other DNA sequences also encode this same CDR3. This chain joins TRBV18 and TRBJ2-1; 9 positions match TRBD2. The V and J ends lost 0 bases and 7 bases, in that order; junction bases with no gene match: 4. Germline values: CDR1 KGHSH, CDR2 LQKENI. This CDR3 region has 15 residues. CDR3 region: CASSPPSGGYNEQFF. The CDR3 DNA is TGTGCCAGCTCACCACCGAGCGGGGGGTATAATGAGCAGTTCTTC. Combining the CDR3 with reference TRBV18 and TRBJ2-1 gives the whole variable domain NAGVMQNPRHLVRRRGQEARLRCSPMKGHSHVYWYRQLPEEGLKFMVYLQKENIIDESGMPKERFSAEFPKEGPSILRIQQVVRGDSAAYFCASSPPSGGYNEQFFGPGTRLTVL.

This clone was seen only once. The V call is TRBV30, the J call TRBJ2-3, with unresolved D. Trimming left V 6 bases short and J 2 bases short, with 6 bases between. This CDR3 comprises 11 residues. Looked up from germline, CDR1 is GTSNPN and CDR2 is SVGIG (reference sequence). CDR3 loop: CACRNTDTQYF. The DNA of the CDR3 is TGTGCCTGCCGAAACACAGATACGCAGTATTTT.

This clone has a single count. The gene calls are TRBV30 and TRBJ1-3, with unresolved D. This CDR3 region has 13 residues. In germline, CDR1 is GTSNPN, CDR2 SVGIG (reference sequence). V gave up 2 bases and J gave up 1 base, with 6 bases separating them. The CDR3, as DNA: TGTGCCTGGAGTAGGGTATCTGGAAACACCATATATTTT. Translating it yields CAWSRVSGNTIYF.

J is TRBJ2-3 and V is TRBV24-1; the D is unclear. The V end was cut by 2 bases, the J end by 0 bases, with 11 bases between. The CDR3 consists of 16 residues. Germline CDR1 KGHDR, CDR2 SFDVKD. The CDR3 spells CATSDSRSASTDTQYF. CDR3 nucleotide sequence: TGTGCCACCAGTGATTCTAGAAGTGCTAGCACAGATACGCAGTATTTT.

CDR3 bases: TGTGCCAGCAGCACCGGACTAGCGGGGTCTTCTAGCACAGATACGCAGTATTTT. It specifies CASSTGLAGSSSTDTQYF. The rearrangement joins TRBV14 to TRBJ2-3; 12 nucleotides line up with TRBD2. CDR3 size: 18 residues. Losses at the gene ends were 5 bases for V and 0 bases for J; bases not matched to a gene: 9. CDR1 is SGHDN, CDR2 FVKESK, per germline.

This chain connects TRBV12-5 to TRBJ1-4; no firm D call. This CDR3 is 14 amino acids long. CDR1 is LGHNT, CDR2 FRNRAP, per germline. Trimming shortened V by 6 bases and J by 0 bases, and 8 bases separated the two germline ends. The CDR3 bases are TGTGCTAGTGGAACCGGGACAACTAATGAAAAACTGTTTTTT. Translation gives CASGTGTTNEKLFF.